This T cell receptor (beta chain) derives from a study of early T cells in non-severe SARS-CoV-2 infection. MiXCR, applied by TCRdb to the 5' RACE reads, yields one record per CDR3 protein. The sample holds under 85,000 distinct CDR3 sequences, roughly an eighth seen once. The ends were cut back, 3 bases at V and 3 bases at J, with 19 bases in the middle. The CDR3 has 16 amino acids. Germline lookup yields CDR1 SGHRS and CDR2 YFSETQ. The sequences come from whole blood, collected at baseline. This chain joins TRBV5-1 and TRBJ2-7, with TRBD2 as a possible D gene (5 bases). This clonotype was obtained from an adult who was a healthcare worker with PCR-confirmed SARS-CoV-2 infection or an uninfected control (not recorded which). The donor label of this sample is uncertain. The CDR3 protein is CASSWFAGEGSYEQYF. The CDR3 region has the DNA TGCGCCAGCAGCTGGTTCGCGGGTGAAGGTAGCTACGAGCAGTACTTC. Full variable domain (rest looked up from reference TRBV5-1 and TRBJ2-7): KAGVTQTPRYLIKTRGQQVTLSCSPISGHRSVSWYQQTPGQGLQFLFEYFSETQRNKGNFPGRFSGRQFSNSRSEMNVSTLELGDSALYLCASSWFAGEGSYEQYFGPGTRLTVT.